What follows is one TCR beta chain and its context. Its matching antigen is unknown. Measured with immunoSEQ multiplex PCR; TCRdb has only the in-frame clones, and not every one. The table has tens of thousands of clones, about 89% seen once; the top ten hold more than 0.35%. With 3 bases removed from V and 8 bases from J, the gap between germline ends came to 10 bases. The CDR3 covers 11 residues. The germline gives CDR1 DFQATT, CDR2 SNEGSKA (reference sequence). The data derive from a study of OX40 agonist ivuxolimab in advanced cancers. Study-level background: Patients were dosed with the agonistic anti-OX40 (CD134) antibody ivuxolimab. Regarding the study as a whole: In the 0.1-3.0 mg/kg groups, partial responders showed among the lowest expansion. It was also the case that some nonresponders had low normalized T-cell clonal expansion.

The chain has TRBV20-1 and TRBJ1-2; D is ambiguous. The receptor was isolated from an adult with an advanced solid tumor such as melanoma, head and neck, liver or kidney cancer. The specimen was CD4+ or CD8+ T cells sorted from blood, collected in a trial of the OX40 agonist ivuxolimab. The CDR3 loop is CSASVLEGYTF. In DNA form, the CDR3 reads TGCAGTGCTAGTGTTTTGGAGGGCTACACCTTC.